This T cell receptor beta chain is drawn from a study of shared clonotypes between healthy human individuals. Study-wide findings and caveats: Sequencing depth was predicted to influence how clonotypes are shared among donors.

As concerns this clone: Its specificity is not known.

Donors were healthy HIV-negative adults without recent acute infections or vaccinations. A CD45RA+ naive subset and a CD45RA-negative memory subset were split from CD4+ cells. Genomic DNA from each subset was divided evenly over several immunoSEQ plates. Sequencing used immunoSEQ multiplex PCR; TCRdb keeps in-frame clones, though not all of them. The sample records 2 million to 2.5 million clones, about 95% being singletons. The CDR3 contains 14 residues. Germline lookup yields CDR1 MDHEN and CDR2 SYDVKM. Trimming removed 8 bases from V and 4 bases from J, with 17 bases in between. Sequenced sample: naive CD4+ T cells sorted from blood. As to subset: CD45RA+ positively selected. The sequence derives from a young man in good health. This chain links TRBV28 with TRBJ1-2; possible D gene TRBD1, 6 bases. CDR3 sequence: CASSGGATGYGYTF. CDR3 coding DNA: TGTGCCAGCTCTGGGGGGGCTACGGGCTATGGCTACACCTTC.